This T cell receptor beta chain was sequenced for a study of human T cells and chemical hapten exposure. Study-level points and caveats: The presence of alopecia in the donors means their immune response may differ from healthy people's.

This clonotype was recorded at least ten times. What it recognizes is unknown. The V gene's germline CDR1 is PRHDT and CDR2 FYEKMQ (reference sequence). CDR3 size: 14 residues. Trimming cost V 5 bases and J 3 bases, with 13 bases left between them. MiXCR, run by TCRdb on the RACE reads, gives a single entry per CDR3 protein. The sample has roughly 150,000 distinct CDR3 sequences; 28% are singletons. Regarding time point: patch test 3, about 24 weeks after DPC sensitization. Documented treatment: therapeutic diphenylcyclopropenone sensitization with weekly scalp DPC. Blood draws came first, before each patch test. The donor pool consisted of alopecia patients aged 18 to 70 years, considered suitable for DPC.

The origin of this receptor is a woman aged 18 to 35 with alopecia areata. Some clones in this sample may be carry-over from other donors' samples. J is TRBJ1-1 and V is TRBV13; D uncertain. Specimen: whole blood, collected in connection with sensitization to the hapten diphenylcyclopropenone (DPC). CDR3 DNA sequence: TGTGCCAGCAGCCGGGGAATCTCGGACACTGAAGCTTTCTTT. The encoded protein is CASSRGISDTEAFF.